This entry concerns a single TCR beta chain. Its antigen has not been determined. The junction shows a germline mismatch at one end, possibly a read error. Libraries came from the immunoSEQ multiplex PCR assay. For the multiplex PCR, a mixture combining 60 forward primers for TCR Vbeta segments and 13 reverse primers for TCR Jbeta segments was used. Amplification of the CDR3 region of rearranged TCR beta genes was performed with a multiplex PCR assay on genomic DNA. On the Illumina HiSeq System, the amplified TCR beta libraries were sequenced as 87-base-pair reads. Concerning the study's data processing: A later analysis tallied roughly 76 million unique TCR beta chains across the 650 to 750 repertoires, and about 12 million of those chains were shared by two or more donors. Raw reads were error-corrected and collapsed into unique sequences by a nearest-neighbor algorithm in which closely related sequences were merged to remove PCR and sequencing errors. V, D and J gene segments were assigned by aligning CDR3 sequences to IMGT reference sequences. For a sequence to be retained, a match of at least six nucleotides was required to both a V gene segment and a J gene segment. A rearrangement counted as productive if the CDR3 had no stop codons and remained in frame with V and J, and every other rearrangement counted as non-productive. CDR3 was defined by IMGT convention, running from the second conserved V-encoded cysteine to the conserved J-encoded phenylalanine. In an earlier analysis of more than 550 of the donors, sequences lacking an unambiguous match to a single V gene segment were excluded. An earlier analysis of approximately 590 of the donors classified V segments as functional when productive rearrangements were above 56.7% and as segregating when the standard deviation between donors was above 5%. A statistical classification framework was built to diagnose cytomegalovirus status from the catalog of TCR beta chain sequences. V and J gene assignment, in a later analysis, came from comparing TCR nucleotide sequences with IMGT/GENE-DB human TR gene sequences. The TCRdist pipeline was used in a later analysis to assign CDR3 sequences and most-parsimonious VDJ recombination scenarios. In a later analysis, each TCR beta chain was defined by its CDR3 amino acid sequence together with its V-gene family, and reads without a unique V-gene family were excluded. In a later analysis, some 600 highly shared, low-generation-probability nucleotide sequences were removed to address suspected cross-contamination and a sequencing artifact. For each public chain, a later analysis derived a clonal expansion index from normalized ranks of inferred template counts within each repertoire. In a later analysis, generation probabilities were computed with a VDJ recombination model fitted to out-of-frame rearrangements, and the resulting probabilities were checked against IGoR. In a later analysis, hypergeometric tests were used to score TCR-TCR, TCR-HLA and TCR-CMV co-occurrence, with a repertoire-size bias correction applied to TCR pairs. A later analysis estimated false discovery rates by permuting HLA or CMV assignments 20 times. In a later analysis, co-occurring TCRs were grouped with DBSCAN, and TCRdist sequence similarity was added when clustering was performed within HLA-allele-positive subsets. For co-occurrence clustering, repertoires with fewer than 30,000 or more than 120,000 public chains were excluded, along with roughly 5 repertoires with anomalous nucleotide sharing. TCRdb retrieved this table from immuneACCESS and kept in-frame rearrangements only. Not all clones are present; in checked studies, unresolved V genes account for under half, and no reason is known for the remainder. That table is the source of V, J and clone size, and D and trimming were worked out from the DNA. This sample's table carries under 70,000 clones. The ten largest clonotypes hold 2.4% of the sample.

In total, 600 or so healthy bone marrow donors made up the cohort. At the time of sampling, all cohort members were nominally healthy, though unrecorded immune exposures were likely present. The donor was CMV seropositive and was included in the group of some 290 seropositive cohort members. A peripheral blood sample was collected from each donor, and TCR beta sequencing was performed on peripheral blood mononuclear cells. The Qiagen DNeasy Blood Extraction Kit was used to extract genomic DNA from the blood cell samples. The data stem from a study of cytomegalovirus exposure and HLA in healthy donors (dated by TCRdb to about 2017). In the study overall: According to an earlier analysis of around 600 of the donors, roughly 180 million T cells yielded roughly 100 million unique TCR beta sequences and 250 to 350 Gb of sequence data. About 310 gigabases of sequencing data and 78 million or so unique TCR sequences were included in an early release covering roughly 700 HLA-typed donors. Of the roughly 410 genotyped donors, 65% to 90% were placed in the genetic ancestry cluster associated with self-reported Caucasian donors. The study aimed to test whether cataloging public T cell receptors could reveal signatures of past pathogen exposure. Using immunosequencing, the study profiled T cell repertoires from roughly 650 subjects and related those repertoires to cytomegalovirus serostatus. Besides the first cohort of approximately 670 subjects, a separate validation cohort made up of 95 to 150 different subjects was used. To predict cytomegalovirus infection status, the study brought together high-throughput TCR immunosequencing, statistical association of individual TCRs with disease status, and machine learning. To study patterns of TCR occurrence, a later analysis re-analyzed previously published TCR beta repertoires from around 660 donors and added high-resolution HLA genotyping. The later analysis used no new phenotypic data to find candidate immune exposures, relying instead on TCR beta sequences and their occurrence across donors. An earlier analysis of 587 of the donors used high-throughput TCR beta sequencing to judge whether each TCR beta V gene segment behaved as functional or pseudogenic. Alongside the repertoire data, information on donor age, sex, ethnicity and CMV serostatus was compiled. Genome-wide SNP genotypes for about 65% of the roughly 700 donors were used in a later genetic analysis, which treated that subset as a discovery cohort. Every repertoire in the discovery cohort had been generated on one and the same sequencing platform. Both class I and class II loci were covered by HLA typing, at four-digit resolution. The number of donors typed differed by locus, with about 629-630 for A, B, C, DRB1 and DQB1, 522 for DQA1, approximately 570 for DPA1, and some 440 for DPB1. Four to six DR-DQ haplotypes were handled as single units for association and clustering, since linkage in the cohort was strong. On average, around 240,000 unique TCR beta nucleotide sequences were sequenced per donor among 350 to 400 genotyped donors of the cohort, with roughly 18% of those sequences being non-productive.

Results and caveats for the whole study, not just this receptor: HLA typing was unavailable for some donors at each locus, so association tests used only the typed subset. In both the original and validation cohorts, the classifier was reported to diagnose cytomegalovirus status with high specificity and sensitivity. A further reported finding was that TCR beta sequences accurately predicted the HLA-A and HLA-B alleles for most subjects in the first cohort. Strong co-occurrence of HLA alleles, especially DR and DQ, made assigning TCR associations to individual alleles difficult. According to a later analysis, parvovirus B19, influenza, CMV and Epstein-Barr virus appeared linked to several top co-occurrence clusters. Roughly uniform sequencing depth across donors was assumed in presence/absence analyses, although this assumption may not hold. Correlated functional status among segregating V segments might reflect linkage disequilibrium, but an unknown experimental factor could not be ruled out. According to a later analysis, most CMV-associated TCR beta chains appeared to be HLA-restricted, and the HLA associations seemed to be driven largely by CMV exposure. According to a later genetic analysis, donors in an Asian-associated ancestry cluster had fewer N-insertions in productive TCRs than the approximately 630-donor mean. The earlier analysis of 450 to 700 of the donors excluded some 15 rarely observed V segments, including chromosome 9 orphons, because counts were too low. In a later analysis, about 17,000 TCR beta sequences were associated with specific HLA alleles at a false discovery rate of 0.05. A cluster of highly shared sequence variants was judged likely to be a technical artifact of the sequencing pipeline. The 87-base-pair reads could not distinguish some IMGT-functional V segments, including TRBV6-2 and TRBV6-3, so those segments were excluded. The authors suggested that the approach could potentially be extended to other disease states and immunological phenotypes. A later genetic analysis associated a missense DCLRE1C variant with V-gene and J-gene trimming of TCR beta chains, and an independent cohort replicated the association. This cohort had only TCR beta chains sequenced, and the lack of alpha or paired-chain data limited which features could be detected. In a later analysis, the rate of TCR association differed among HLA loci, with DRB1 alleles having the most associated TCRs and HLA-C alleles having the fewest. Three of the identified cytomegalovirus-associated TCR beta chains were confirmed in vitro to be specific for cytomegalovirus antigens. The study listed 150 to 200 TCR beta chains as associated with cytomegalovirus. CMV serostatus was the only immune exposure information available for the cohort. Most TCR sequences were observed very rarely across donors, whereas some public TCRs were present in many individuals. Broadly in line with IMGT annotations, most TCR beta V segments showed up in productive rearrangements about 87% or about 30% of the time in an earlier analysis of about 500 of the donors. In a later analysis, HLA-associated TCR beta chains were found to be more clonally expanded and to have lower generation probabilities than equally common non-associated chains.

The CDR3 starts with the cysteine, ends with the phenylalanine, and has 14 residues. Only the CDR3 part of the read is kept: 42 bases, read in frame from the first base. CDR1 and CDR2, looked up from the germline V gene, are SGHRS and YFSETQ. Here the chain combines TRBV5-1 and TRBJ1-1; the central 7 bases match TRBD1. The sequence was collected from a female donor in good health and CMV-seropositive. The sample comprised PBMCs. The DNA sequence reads TGCGCCAGCAGCGTCAGGGGGTTGGGCACTGAAGATTTCTTT. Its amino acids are CASSVRGLGTEDFF. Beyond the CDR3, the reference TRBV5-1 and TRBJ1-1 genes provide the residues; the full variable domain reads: KAGVTQTPRYLIKTRGQQVTLSCSPISGHRSVSWYQQTPGQGLQFLFEYFSETQRNKGNFPGRFSGRQFSNSRSEMNVSTLELGDSALYLCASSVRGLGTEDFFGQGTRLTVV.